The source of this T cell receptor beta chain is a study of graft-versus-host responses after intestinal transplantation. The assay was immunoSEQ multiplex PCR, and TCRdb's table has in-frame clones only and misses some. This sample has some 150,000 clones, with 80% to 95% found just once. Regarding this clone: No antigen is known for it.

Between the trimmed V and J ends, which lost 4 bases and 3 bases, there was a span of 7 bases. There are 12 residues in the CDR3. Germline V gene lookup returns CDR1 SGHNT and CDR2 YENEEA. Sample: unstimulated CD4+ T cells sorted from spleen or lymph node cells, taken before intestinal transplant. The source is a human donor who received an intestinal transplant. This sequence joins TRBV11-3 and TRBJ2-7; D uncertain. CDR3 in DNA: TGTGCCAGCAGCTCAAACGACTACGAGCAGTACTTC. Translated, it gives CASSSNDYEQYF.